A selection of T cell receptor beta chains follows, all from one sample in a study of shared clonotypes between healthy human individuals. Clones were sequenced by immunoSEQ multiplex PCR, and TCRdb holds only the in-frame ones, with some missing. The sample comprises 330,000 or so clones, roughly 70% of which are singletons, and about 9.4% rests with the top ten. What was sequenced was memory CD4+ T cells sorted from blood. The receptors were sampled from a man aged 25 to 40 in good health. Both conserved end residues are trimmed from each CDR3. The D gene is left open where the match is weak. Clone size is not always given. Where it is, it says once, few, many or a class for expanded clones.

d_call v_call clone_size cdr3_aa
- TRBV14 - ASSTRQTNTEAF
- TRBV28 few ASSLYYEQY
- TRBV5-5 - ASSLASIGEGYT
TRBD2 TRBV27 - ASSYSGYTGELF
- TRBV11-2 once ASSQTSSGVQNIQY
- TRBV2 few ASKIGGNQPQH
TRBD1 TRBV18 few ASSPLIQGVTEAF
- TRBV10-3 - AISDPGGVTGNTIY
- TRBV7-2 once ASSRIDSTDTQY
TRBD2 TRBV2 - ASRLRLAGLGETQY
- TRBV25-1 few ASSPSREVVGSNQPQH
TRBD1 TRBV5-1 - ASSFSGTGARELF
- TRBV7-2 - ASSTNTEAF
- TRBV18 - ASSPAGPGHFQETQY
- TRBV19 - ASSMMAQTISGNTIY
TRBD1 TRBV7-9 many ASSHGQGWTEAF
- TRBV7-3 - ASSLYTQETQY
- TRBV2 few ASMSLPNQPQH
TRBD1 TRBV18 - ASSPPTGQVEKLF
TRBD2 TRBV2 - ASSEKLAGPTDTQY
- TRBV6-1 - ASSEVGGRTDTQY
TRBD1 TRBV5-1 - ASSFGSDRGINRGYT
TRBD1 TRBV10-1 - ASSKTGGNQPQH
TRBD2 TRBV10-2 - ASRGPGTSGSYNEQF
- TRBV27 - ASSASRGFTGELF
TRBD1 TRBV6-4 - ASSDLSTGVQTYEQY
TRBD2 TRBV27 few ASSLKAGGPYEQY
- TRBV11-2 - ASSLSDGPYNEQF
- TRBV6-6 - ASSRGGLF
TRBD2 TRBV15 once ATSRVAGSYNEQF
TRBD1 TRBV25-1 many ASREDRGQVGELF
TRBD1 TRBV6-1 - ASGANRGRGYEQY
- TRBV14 - ASSPAGAGTQY
TRBD1 TRBV6-1 once ASSDRTGGLAGPKNTQY
TRBD2 TRBV6-6 - ASSYAAGGPRYEQY
- TRBV5-6 - ASSLVLRNEQF
- TRBV29-1 - SVEPRVYGYT
- TRBV5-3 - ARSLINLGPWTVNYNEQF
- TRBV10-1 many ASMGLPVKNIQY
- TRBV16 - ASSLGRSGNTIY
- TRBV28 - ASSLPGHIAQPQH
TRBD1 TRBV11-2 - ASSPGTAPNQPQH
TRBD1 TRBV6-5 - ASSYGTGPGANVLT
- TRBV9 many ASSPRGGLRYNEQF